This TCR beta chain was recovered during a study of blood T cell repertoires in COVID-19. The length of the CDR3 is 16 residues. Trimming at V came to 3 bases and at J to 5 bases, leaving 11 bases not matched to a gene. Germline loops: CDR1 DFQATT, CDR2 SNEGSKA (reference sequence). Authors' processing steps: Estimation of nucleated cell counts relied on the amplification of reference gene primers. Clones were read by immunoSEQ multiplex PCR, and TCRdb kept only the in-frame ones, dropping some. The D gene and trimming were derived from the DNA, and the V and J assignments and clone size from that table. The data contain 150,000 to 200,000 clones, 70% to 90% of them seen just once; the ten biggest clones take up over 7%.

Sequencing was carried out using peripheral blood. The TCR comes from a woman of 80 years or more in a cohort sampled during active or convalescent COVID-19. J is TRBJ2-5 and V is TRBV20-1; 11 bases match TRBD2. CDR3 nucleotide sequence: TGCAGTGCTAGTTGGTTAGCGGGAGGGCCGCGGGAGACCCAGTACTTC. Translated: CSASWLAGGPRETQYF.